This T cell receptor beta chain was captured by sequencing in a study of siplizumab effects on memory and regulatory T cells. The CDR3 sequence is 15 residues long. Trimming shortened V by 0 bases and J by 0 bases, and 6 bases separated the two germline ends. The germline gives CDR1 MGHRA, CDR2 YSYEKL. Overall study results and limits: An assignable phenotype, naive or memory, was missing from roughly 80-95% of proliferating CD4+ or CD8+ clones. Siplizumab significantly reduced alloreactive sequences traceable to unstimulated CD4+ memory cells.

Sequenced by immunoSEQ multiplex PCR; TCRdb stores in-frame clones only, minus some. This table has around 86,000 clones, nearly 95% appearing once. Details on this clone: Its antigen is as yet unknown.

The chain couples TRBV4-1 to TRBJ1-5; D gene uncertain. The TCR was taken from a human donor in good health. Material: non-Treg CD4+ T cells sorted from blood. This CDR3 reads CASSQDFNSNQPQHF. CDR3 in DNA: TGCGCCAGCAGCCAAGATTTTAATAGCAATCAGCCCCAGCATTTT.